Following are 30 T cell receptor beta chains from one sample sequenced in a study of cytomegalovirus exposure and HLA in healthy donors. PCR was performed using 60 Vbeta and 13 Jbeta primers. Produced via immunoSEQ multiplex PCR; TCRdb's table is partial and in-frame only. There are about 130,000 clones in the sample; approximately 80% occur only once, and about 4% lies in the top ten. Sequencing was done on a sample of PBMCs. The receptors stem from a woman in her 40s in good health and CMV-seronegative.

This rearrangement joins TRBV7-9 to TRBJ2-3; D remains ambiguous. The CDR3 contains 13 residues. Germline CDR1 SEHNR, CDR2 FQNEAQ (reference sequence). V was pared by 4 bases and J by 3 bases, with 8 bases between. The CDR3 DNA follows: TGTGCCAGCAGCTCCCCTCTTACAGATACGCAGTATTTT. Its protein is CASSSPLTDTQYF.

This chain uses TRBV27 with TRBJ1-2, with 9 bases that match TRBD1. Germline CDR1 is MNHEY and CDR2 is SMNVEV (reference sequence). The CDR3 has 14 amino acids. After removal of 5 bases from V and 3 bases from J, the junction contained 4 bases not matched to a gene. Written as DNA, the CDR3 is TGTGCCAGCAGTGAACGACAGGGGGACTATGGCTACACCTTC. Amino acids: CASSERQGDYGYTF.

This clone was seen a few times. For the CDR3, the DNA is TGTGCCACCGCCCTACAGACAGCTATTGAGCAGTTCTTC. This gives the protein CATALQTAIEQFF. J is TRBJ2-1 and V is TRBV6-6; D is possibly TRBD1 (5 bases). The CDR3 sequence is 13 residues long. The germline V and J ends were trimmed by 10 bases and 9 bases, with 19 bases remaining between them. Germline lookup yields CDR1 MNHNY and CDR2 SVGAGI (reference sequence).

The J gene is TRBJ1-6, the V gene TRBV7-8; 11 positions match TRBD1. The CDR3 totals 16 residues. V shed 5 bases and J 5 bases; nucleotides not matched to a gene: 5. Germline-derived CDR1 and CDR2 are SGHVS and FQNEAQ. As DNA, the CDR3 is TGTGCCAGCAGCCTCTGGGACAGGGGGAATAATTCACCCCTCCACTTT. Translation gives CASSLWDRGNNSPLHF.

This chain links TRBV7-8 with TRBJ1-3; TRBD1 agrees at 7 bases. In germline, CDR1 is SGHVS, CDR2 FQNEAQ. V gave up 5 bases and J gave up 8 bases; unmatched junction bases: 12. This CDR3 comprises 15 residues. The DNA of the CDR3 is TGTGCCAGCAGCCCAATGGACAGGCTGGTGGACACCATATATTTT. This sequence encodes CASSPMDRLVDTIYF.

This sequence joins TRBV5-1 and TRBJ2-3; D perhaps matches TRBD2 (6 bases). Trimming took 4 bases from V and 1 from J, leaving 7 bases between them. This CDR3 has 13 amino acids. Germline-derived CDR1 and CDR2 are SGHRS and YFSETQ. The CDR3 loop reads CASSPSGTDTQYF. CDR3 DNA sequence: TGCGCCAGCAGCCCTAGCGGCACAGATACGCAGTATTTT.

CDR3 region: CASSQLEQGAYEQYF. The CDR3 nucleotides read TGCGCCAGCAGTCAACTTGAGCAGGGGGCCTACGAGCAGTACTTC. The chain links TRBV23-1 to TRBJ2-5; TRBD1 matches at 7 bases. The DNA end lines up better with TRBJ2-7; the J call may be wrong. TRBV23-1 is given ORF status, its function remaining uncertain. CDR3 length: 15 amino acids.

This chain uses TRBV9 with TRBJ1-3, with D perhaps TRBD1 (5 bases). Germline V lookup: CDR1 SGDLS, CDR2 YYNGEE. Trimming left V 3 bases short and J 4 bases short, with 14 bases between. The CDR3 has 15 residues. The CDR3 nucleotides read TGTGCCAGCAGCGCCCGACAGTTCCTGGGAAACACCATATATTTT. It is translated as CASSARQFLGNTIYF.

The rearrangement uses TRBV29-1 and TRBJ2-1, with 7 bases fitting TRBD2. The germline gives CDR1 SQVTM, CDR2 ANQGSEA. The CDR3 loop spans 14 amino acids. The CDR3 nucleotides are TGCAGTGTGGGGGGGGGAGGGGACTACAATGAGCAGTTCTTC. Protein: CSVGGGGDYNEQFF.

The chain is built from TRBV6-1 and TRBJ1-2, with 9 bases matching TRBD1. Germline V lookup: CDR1 MNHNS, CDR2 SASEGT. The CDR3 runs 12 residues. With 7 bases clipped from V and 7 bases from J, the junction kept 4 bases outside the gene matches. The CDR3 region is CASTRDRVGYTF. In DNA, the CDR3 is TGTGCCAGCACCCGGGACAGGGTTGGCTACACCTTC.

This chain joins TRBV19 and TRBJ2-7; the match to TRBD1 covers 7 bases. The CDR3 spans 14 residues. The trim removed 7 bases at V and 2 bases at J, leaving 8 bases unmatched. In germline, CDR1 is LNHDA, CDR2 SQIVND (reference sequence). The CDR3 DNA reads as TGTGCCAGTACCCCCCGGGGACAGACCTACGAGCAGTACTTC. Its protein is CASTPRGQTYEQYF.

The genes are TRBV10-1 and TRBJ2-5; D is uncertain. Germline lookup yields CDR1 WNHNN and CDR2 SYGVQD (reference sequence). There are 13 residues in the CDR3. The ends were cut back, 4 bases at V and 2 bases at J, with 8 bases in the middle. The CDR3 spells CASSGARQETQYF. CDR3 coding DNA: TGCGCCAGCAGTGGTGCCAGACAAGAGACCCAGTACTTC.

This chain uses TRBV5-6 with TRBJ1-4; D perhaps matches TRBD1 (6 bases). The germline gives CDR1 SGHDT, CDR2 YYEEEE. V was pared by 5 bases and J by 3 bases, with 11 bases between. There are 14 residues in the CDR3. The CDR3 region has the DNA TGTGCCAGCAGGCTCGAGGGGGCTAATGAAAAACTGTTTTTT. It translates to CASRLEGANEKLFF.

V usage is TRBV6-6 and J usage is TRBJ2-3; 7 positions agree with TRBD1. Germline lookup yields CDR1 MNHNY and CDR2 SVGAGI (reference sequence). This CDR3 contains 14 residues. Trimming removed 5 bases from V and 5 bases from J; junction bases left unmatched: 7. The CDR3 nucleotides are TGTGCCAGCAGTGAGACCTACAGGGGAGATACGCAGTATTTT. As protein: CASSETYRGDTQYF.

The chain links TRBV7-2 to TRBJ2-1; TRBD2 matches at 8 bases. Trimming took 1 base from V and 4 from J; bases not matched to a gene: 12. This CDR3 has 18 residues. Germline CDR1 reads SGHTA; CDR2 reads FQGNSA. CDR3 residues: CASSLDWRGESWYNEQFF. CDR3 in DNA: TGTGCCAGCAGCTTAGATTGGCGGGGGGAGTCTTGGTACAATGAGCAGTTCTTC.

This clone was detected only a few times. J is TRBJ1-5 and V is TRBV7-9; maybe TRBD1 (5 bases). Trimming pared 4 bases from V and 2 bases from J, leaving 12 bases between. CDR1 is SEHNR, CDR2 FQNEAQ, per germline (reference sequence). This CDR3 contains 15 residues. CDR3 nucleotides: TGTGCCAGCAGCTGGGGCGGGGTGGGCAATCAGCCCCAGCATTTT. Translated, it gives CASSWGGVGNQPQHF. The full variable domain, its missing parts supplied by reference TRBV7-9 and TRBJ1-5, is DTGVSQNPRHKITKRGQNVTFRCDPISEHNRLYWYRQTLGQGPEFLTYFQNEAQLEKSRLLSDRFSAERPKGSFSTLEIQRTEQGDSAMYLCASSWGGVGNQPQHFGDGTRLSIL.

This chain uses TRBV27 with TRBJ2-1; D ambiguous. Germline loops: CDR1 MNHEY, CDR2 SMNVEV (reference sequence). The V and J ends lost 6 bases and 10 bases respectively, with 13 bases between them. The CDR3 consists of 12 residues. In DNA, the CDR3 is TGTGCCAGCAGGAGACTTGCCGAAGAGCAGTTCTTC. The encoded protein is CASRRLAEEQFF.

This clone was seen only once. The chain employs TRBV21-1 and TRBJ2-3; the D call in the table, TRBD2, was not verified against the DNA. TRBV21-1 has pseudogene status. The CDR3 sequence is 18 residues long. In DNA form, the CDR3 reads TGTGCCAGCAGCAAAGAGGATATAGCGGGAGGGGAGACAGATACGCAGTATTTT. Translating gives CASSKEDIAGGETDTQYF.

This clone was detected only once. This chain joins TRBV5-8 and TRBJ1-1; possible D gene TRBD1, 5 bases. Trimming took off 4 bases at V and 5 bases at J, with 12 bases between the two ends. The germline gives CDR1 SGHTS, CDR2 YDEGEE. The CDR3 consists of 13 residues. CDR3 protein: CASSVTEATEAFF. The CDR3 nucleotides are TGTGCCAGCAGCGTGACAGAGGCTACTGAAGCTTTCTTT.

The chain links TRBV10-2 to TRBJ2-7; maybe TRBD2 (5 bases). Trimming took off 7 bases at V and 0 bases at J, with 13 bases between the two ends. The CDR3 contains 14 residues. Per germline, CDR1 WSHSY and CDR2 SAAADI. CDR3 protein: CASKEELSSYEQYF. The CDR3 coding sequence is TGCGCCAGCAAGGAGGAGTTAAGCTCCTACGAGCAGTACTTC.

The chain carries TRBV27 and TRBJ1-6; D is possibly TRBD1 (6 bases). Germline V gene data show CDR1 as MNHEY and CDR2 as SMNVEV (reference sequence). V lost 6 bases and J 5 bases, leaving 17 bases between the germline ends. This CDR3 spans 16 amino acids. The CDR3 spells CASRWSLTGDNSPLHF. CDR3 DNA sequence: TGTGCCAGCAGATGGTCATTGACAGGCGATAATTCACCCCTCCACTTT.

This clone showed up just a few times. The chain links TRBV27 to TRBJ1-3; 7 bases map to TRBD1. The CDR3 is made up of 18 amino acids. After removal of 6 bases from V and 2 bases from J, the junction contained 16 bases not matched to a gene. From germline, CDR1 is MNHEY and CDR2 SMNVEV (reference sequence). The CDR3 DNA reads as TGTGCCAGCAGCCGAGGCTCAATCCGACAGGGTCCTGGAAACACCATATATTTT. This encodes CASSRGSIRQGPGNTIYF.

This chain uses TRBV7-6 with TRBJ2-3, with 9 bases aligning to TRBD2. The CDR3 extends over 15 amino acids. Looked up from germline, CDR1 is SGHVS and CDR2 is FNYEAQ. V shed 6 bases and J 2 bases; nucleotides not matched to a gene: 6. CDR3 sequence reads: CASRPSGGPTDTQYF. The CDR3 region has the DNA TGTGCCAGCAGACCAAGCGGGGGGCCCACAGATACGCAGTATTTT.

The chain uses TRBV6-5 and TRBJ1-5; D unresolved. Trimming stripped 5 bases from V and 0 bases from J, with 8 bases between. This CDR3 contains 14 residues. CDR1 and CDR2 (germline): MNHEY, SVGAGI. CDR3 DNA: TGTGCCAGCAGTCGAGATTATAGCAATCAGCCCCAGCATTTT. Its translation is CASSRDYSNQPQHF.

The J gene is TRBJ1-5, the V gene TRBV7-9; D gene unclear. From germline, CDR1 is SEHNR and CDR2 FQNEAQ (reference sequence). V was trimmed by 0 bases and J by 8 bases, leaving 5 bases between them. The CDR3 totals 12 residues. Here the CDR3 reads CASSLAREPQHF. CDR3 DNA: TGTGCCAGCAGCTTAGCTCGCGAGCCCCAGCATTTT.

The rearrangement joins TRBV6-1 to TRBJ2-3, with 9 bases fitting TRBD2. The ends lost 0 bases at V and 2 bases at J; junction bases unmatched: 6. The CDR3 spans 17 residues. Germline V gives CDR1 MNHNS, CDR2 SASEGT. In nucleotides, the CDR3 is TGTGCCAGCAGTGAAGCGATTGCGGGGGGGCTCACAGATACGCAGTATTTT. This gives the protein CASSEAIAGGLTDTQYF.

This rearrangement joins TRBV7-6 to TRBJ2-7, with no clear D. V gave up 1 base and J gave up 7 bases, with 5 bases separating them. This CDR3 region has 11 residues. Germline V gives CDR1 SGHVS, CDR2 FNYEAQ. Here the CDR3 reads CASSLDGEQYF. CDR3 nucleotide sequence: TGTGCCAGCAGCTTAGACGGTGAGCAGTACTTC.

The J gene is TRBJ1-5, the V gene TRBV18; D call uncertain. The CDR3 covers 16 residues. V lost 6 bases and J lost 4, with 19 bases in between. The germline V gene encodes CDR1 KGHSH and CDR2 LQKENI. The CDR3 here is CASSEAQPLGNQPQHF. In nucleotides, the CDR3 is TGTGCCAGCTCCGAGGCACAACCACTTGGGAATCAGCCCCAGCATTTT.

The chain combines TRBV7-2 with TRBJ2-7, with TRBD1 matching 7 bases. After removal of 5 bases from V and 3 bases from J, the junction contained 4 bases not matched to a gene. This CDR3 contains 13 residues. The V gene's germline CDR1 is SGHTA and CDR2 FQGNSA. CDR3 nucleotide sequence: TGTGCCAGCAGCGCTCGACAGGGCTACGAGCAGTACTTC. Translated: CASSARQGYEQYF.

V gene TRBV5-5 combines with J gene TRBJ2-3; 8 positions match TRBD1. This CDR3 spans 15 amino acids. The V and J ends lost 4 bases and 4 bases, in that order; junction bases with no gene match: 8. Germline CDR1 reads SGHKS; CDR2 reads YYEKEE (reference sequence). CDR3 region: CASSRGRGRPDTQYF. As DNA, the CDR3 is TGTGCCAGCAGCCGGGGCAGGGGGCGCCCAGATACGCAGTATTTT. The whole variable domain, remainder taken from reference TRBV5-5 and TRBJ2-3, is DAGVTQSPTHLIKTRGQQVTLRCSPISGHKSVSWYQQVLGQGPQFIFQYYEKEERGRGNFPDRFSARQFPNYSSELNVNALLLGDSALYLCASSRGRGRPDTQYFGPGTRLTVL.